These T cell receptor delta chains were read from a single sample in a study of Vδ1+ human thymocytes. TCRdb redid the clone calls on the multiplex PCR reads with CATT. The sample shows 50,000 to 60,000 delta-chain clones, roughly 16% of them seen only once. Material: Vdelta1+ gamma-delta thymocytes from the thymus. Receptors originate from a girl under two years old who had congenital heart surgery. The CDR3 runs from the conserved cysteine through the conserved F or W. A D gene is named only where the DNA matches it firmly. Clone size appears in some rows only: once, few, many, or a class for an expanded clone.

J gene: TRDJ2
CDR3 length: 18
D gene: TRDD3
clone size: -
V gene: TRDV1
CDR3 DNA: TGTGCTCTTGGGAGCCAACTGCTGGGGGATACTATGACAGCACAACTCTTCTTT
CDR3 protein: CALGSQLLGDTMTAQLFF

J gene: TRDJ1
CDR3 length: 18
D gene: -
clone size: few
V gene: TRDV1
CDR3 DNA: TGTGCTCTTGGGGGCGCATCTTCCTACTGGGGGCCAATCGGTAAACTCATCTTT
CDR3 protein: CALGGASSYWGPIGKLIF

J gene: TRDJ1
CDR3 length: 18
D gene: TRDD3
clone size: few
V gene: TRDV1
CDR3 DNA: TGTGCTCTTGGGACTAATGGGGGATACGCTTCCTACACCGATAAACTCATCTTT
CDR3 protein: CALGTNGGYASYTDKLIF

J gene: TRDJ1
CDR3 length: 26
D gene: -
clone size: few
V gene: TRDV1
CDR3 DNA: TGTGCTCTTGGGGAACTAGGTGCCGTCGGACTCCCGGCTCCCCGGACACGGACCTGCGACACCGATAAACCCATCTTT
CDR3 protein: CALGELGAVGLPAPRTRTCDTDKPIF

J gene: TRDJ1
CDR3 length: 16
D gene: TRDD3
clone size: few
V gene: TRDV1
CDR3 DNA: TGTGCTCTTGGGAATTCCCCTGGGGGACCATCGTATAAACTCATCTTT
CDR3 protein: CALGNSPGGPSYKLIF

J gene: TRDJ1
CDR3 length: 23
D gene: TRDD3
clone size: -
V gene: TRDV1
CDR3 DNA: TGTGCTCTTGGGGAACATCCTACCCCCAAGTACTGGGGGAGCAAAAAGTACACCGATAAACTCATCTTT
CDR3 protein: CALGEHPTPKYWGSKKYTDKLIF

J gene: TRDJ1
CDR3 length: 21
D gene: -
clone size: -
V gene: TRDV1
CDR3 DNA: TGTGCTCTTGGGGAATGGGGGCGAAAGTTCCTCATCTCCCCGTACGCCGATAAACTCATCTTT
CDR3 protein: CALGEWGRKFLISPYADKLIF

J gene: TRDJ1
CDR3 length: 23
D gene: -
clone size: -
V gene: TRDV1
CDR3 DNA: TGTGCTCTTGGGGACTCCACCCCTCCCAACTTCGGGGTTAAAGGATCAGGCACCGATAAACTCATCTTT
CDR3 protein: CALGDSTPPNFGVKGSGTDKLIF

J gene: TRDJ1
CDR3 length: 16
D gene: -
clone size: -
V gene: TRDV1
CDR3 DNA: TGTGCTCTTGGGGAGGCCTTTCCGGACTACACCGATAAACTCATCTTT
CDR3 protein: CALGEAFPDYTDKLIF

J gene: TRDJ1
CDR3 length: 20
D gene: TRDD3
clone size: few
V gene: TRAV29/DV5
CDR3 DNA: TGTGCAGCAAGCGCGTTATCCAATCGACTGGGGGATCTCCACACCGATAAACTCATCTTT
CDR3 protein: CAASALSNRLGDLHTDKLIF

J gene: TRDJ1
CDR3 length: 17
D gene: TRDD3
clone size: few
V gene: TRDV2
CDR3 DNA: TGTGCCTGTGACGTCTACTGGGGGATACGGGGCACCGATAAACTCATCTTT
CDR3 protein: CACDVYWGIRGTDKLIF

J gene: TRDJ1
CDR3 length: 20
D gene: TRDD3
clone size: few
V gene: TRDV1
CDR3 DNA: TGTGCTCTTGGGGAAGGACACTCGTACTGGGGGACCACGTACACCGATAAACTCATCTTT
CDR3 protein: CALGEGHSYWGTTYTDKLIF

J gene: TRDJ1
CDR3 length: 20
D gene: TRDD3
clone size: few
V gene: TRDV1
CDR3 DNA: TGTGCTCTTGGGAATGACCTTCCTCCTTTGGATTGGGGGATACGCGGTAAACTCATCTTT
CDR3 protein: CALGNDLPPLDWGIRGKLIF

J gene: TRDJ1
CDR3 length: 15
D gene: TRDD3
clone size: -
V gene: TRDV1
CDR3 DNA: TGTGCTCTTGGGGGCTCTACTGGGGGTCCTCGTAGACTCATCTTT
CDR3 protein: CALGGSTGGPRRLIF

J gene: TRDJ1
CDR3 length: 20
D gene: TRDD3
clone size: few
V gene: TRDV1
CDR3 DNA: TGTGCTCTTGGGGACCCTCTCTTCCCTCTGGGACTGGGGGATACGCGGAAACTCATCTTT
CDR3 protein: CALGDPLFPLGLGDTRKLIF

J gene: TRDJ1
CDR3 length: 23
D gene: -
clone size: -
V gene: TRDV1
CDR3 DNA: TGTGCTCTTGGGGAACGAACCTACCCGAGTGGTGGGGGTCTACCGGGGGGCACCGATAAACTCATCTTT
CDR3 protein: CALGERTYPSGGGLPGGTDKLIF

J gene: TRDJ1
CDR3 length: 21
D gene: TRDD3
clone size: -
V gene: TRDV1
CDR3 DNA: TGTGCTCTTGGGGAACCGGTCCATCCAGGGAGTACTGGGGGATACACCGATAAACTCATCTTT
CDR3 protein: CALGEPVHPGSTGGYTDKLIF

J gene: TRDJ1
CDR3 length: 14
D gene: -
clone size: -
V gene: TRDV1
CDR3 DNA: TGTGCTCTTGGGGAACGAGGACCCACCGATAAACTCATCTTT
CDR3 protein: CALGERGPTDKLIF

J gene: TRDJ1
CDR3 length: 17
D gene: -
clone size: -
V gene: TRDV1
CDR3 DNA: TGTGCTCTTGGCTCATCGACCCATCCTACATACACCGATAAACTCATCTTT
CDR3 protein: CALGSSTHPTYTDKLIF

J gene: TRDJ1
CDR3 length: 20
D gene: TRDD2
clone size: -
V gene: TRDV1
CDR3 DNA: TGTGCTCTTGGGGTCCTCCGATTCCTACGGGGGGGCCATAACACCGATAAACTCATCTTT
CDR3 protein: CALGVLRFLRGGHNTDKLIF

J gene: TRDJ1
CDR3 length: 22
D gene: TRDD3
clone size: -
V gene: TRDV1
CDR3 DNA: TGTGCTCTTGGGGAACAAGGCTCCCGGAGCTCTGGGGGATACTTGTACACCGATAAACTCATCTTT
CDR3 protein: CALGEQGSRSSGGYLYTDKLIF

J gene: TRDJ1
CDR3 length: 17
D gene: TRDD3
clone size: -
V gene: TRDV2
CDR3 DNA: TGTGCCTGTACGGGGCTGGGGGATACGGGGTCTACCGATAAACTCATCTTT
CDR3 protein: CACTGLGDTGSTDKLIF

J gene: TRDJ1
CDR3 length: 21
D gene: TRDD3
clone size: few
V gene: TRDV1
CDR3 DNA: TGTGCTCTTGGGGAGCGAGACACGTACTGGGGGATACTCCCTGGCACCGATAAACTCATCTTT
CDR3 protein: CALGERDTYWGILPGTDKLIF

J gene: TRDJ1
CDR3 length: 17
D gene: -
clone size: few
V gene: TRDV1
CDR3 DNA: TGTGCTCTTGGGGAACTCTCTGGGCTAGGGAGGACCGATAAACTCATCTTT
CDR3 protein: CALGELSGLGRTDKLIF

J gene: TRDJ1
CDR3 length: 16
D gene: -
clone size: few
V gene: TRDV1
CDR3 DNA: TGTGCTCTTGGGATTCACCCAACTCCAGTCACCGATAAACTCATCTTT
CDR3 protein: CALGIHPTPVTDKLIF

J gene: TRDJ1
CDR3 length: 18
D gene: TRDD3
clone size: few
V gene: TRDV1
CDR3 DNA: TGTGCTCTTGGGGAACACGTCCCCCAAGGGGGATACAACGGTAAACTCATCTTT
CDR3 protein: CALGEHVPQGGYNGKLIF